This T cell receptor (beta chain) was found in a study of blood T cell repertoires in COVID-19. Measured with immunoSEQ multiplex PCR; TCRdb has only the in-frame clones, and not every one. Here the sample spans roughly 300,000 clones, about 84% being singletons. This receptor was taken from a woman aged 45-65 years with acute or convalescent COVID-19. The sequencing input was peripheral blood.

The CDR3 spells CASSDAIEQYF. As DNA, the CDR3 is TGTGCCAGCAGTGACGCGATCGAGCAGTACTTC. The genes are TRBV6-4 and TRBJ2-7; D not certain. This CDR3 comprises 11 residues. The ends were cut back, 2 bases at V and 6 bases at J, with 5 bases in the middle. Germline-derived CDR1 and CDR2 are MRHNA and SNTAGT.